This entry lists 32 T cell receptor beta chains sequenced from one sample in a study of cytomegalovirus exposure and HLA in healthy donors. Primers: 60 Vbeta forward and 13 Jbeta reverse. Clones were sequenced by immunoSEQ multiplex PCR, and TCRdb holds only the in-frame ones, with some missing. The repertoire includes 150,000 to 250,000 clones, roughly 79% of them detected once, and about 1.9% sits in the top ten. Sequenced input: PBMCs. The receptors stem from a man aged 25-45 years in good health and CMV-seronegative.

This clone was counted between two and nine times. The J gene is TRBJ1-1, the V gene TRBV7-6, with 8 positions matching TRBD1. The V gene end was trimmed by 1 base and the J gene end by 5 bases; junction bases not matched to a gene: 6. Germline CDR1 SGHVS, CDR2 FNYEAQ. The CDR3 runs to 15 residues. CDR3 residues: CASSLGTGGGTEAFF. Here the CDR3 DNA reads TGTGCCAGCAGCTTAGGTACAGGGGGAGGAACTGAAGCTTTCTTT.

The chain carries TRBV9 and TRBJ2-1; D perhaps matches TRBD1 (5 bases). The CDR3 runs to 14 residues. Trimming pared 3 bases from V and 2 bases from J, leaving 9 bases between. The germline gives CDR1 SGDLS, CDR2 YYNGEE. The CDR3 loop is CASSAEGAYNEQFF. CDR3 DNA: TGTGCCAGCAGCGCCGAAGGGGCCTACAATGAGCAGTTCTTC.

V usage is TRBV5-1 and J usage is TRBJ2-2; maybe TRBD2 (6 bases). V was pared by 0 bases and J by 5 bases, with 11 bases between. Per the germline V gene, CDR1 is SGHRS and CDR2 is YFSETQ. The CDR3 has 15 amino acids. CDR3 in DNA: TGCGCCAGCAGCTTGGACGCGGCGGGGACCGGGGAGCTGTTTTTT. It codes for CASSLDAAGTGELFF.

This clone has a single count. This chain uses TRBV10-2 with TRBJ1-1; 11 nucleotides line up with TRBD1. The CDR3 is made up of 18 amino acids. CDR1 and CDR2 (germline): WSHSY, SAAADI. After removal of 4 bases from V and 3 bases from J, the junction contained 13 bases not matched to a gene. CDR3 region: CASSGRDRGSKRDTEAFF. The CDR3, as DNA: TGCGCCAGCAGTGGCCGGGACAGGGGGTCAAAAAGGGACACTGAAGCTTTCTTT.

The DNA for the CDR3 is TGCGCCAGCAGCCAACCGGACAGGGACGATCAGCCCCAGCATTTT. Translating gives CASSQPDRDDQPQHF. The rearrangement links TRBV4-1 to TRBJ1-5; 8 nucleotides align to TRBD1. The CDR3 extends over 15 amino acids. V shed 2 bases and J 5 bases; nucleotides not matched to a gene: 5. The germline CDR1 and CDR2 sequences are MGHRA and YSYEKL.

J is TRBJ2-3 and V is TRBV6-5; TRBD2 aligns across 13 bases. The CDR3 sequence is 15 residues long. V was clipped by 10 bases and J by 5 bases; unmatched bases: 9. The germline V gene encodes CDR1 MNHEY and CDR2 SVGAGI. The CDR3 DNA follows: TGTGCCACCGGACTAGCGGGAGTCGGGATAGATACGCAGTATTTT. Amino acids: CATGLAGVGIDTQYF.

The rearrangement uses TRBV6-1 and TRBJ2-7; tentatively, D is TRBD1 (6 bases). This CDR3 has 12 residues. Trimming took off 11 bases at V and 0 bases at J, with 11 bases between the two ends. Germline CDR1 reads MNHNS; CDR2 reads SASEGT. The CDR3 sequence is CAVRGSSYEQYF. CDR3 bases: TGTGCCGTTAGGGGGAGCTCCTACGAGCAGTACTTC.

The chain couples TRBV4-2 to TRBJ2-1; 10 nucleotides align to TRBD2. The germline gives CDR1 LGHNA, CDR2 YNFKEQ. After removal of 2 bases from V and 6 bases from J, the junction contained 10 bases not matched to a gene. This CDR3 is built from 17 residues. CDR3 amino acids: CASSQLVSGRGINEQFF. In DNA form, the CDR3 reads TGTGCCAGCAGCCAACTAGTCAGCGGGAGGGGTATCAATGAGCAGTTCTTC.

The V and J genes are TRBV19 and TRBJ2-7, with TRBD2 identical over 8 bases. Germline V gives CDR1 LNHDA, CDR2 SQIVND (reference sequence). Germline trimming cut 5 bases from V and 2 bases from J; bases unmatched to any gene: 8. There are 15 residues in the CDR3. The CDR3 is CASSPGGAGAYEQYF. The CDR3, as DNA: TGTGCCAGTAGTCCCGGGGGGGCGGGAGCCTACGAGCAGTACTTC.

This clone appeared a single time. The V and J genes are TRBV10-3 and TRBJ2-7; TRBD2 matches at 11 bases. Trimming took 3 bases from V and 5 from J; bases not matched to a gene: 6. The CDR3 runs to 15 residues. Germline CDR1 reads ENHRY; CDR2 reads SYGVKD. CDR3 loop: CAISDLAGGSDEQYF. The CDR3 nucleotides read TGTGCCATCAGTGATCTAGCGGGAGGAAGTGACGAGCAGTACTTC.

J is TRBJ2-3 and V is TRBV28, with D possibly matching TRBD2 (5 bases). This CDR3 spans 14 amino acids. Germline assignment: CDR1 MDHEN and CDR2 SYDVKM. V was trimmed by 7 bases and J by 3 bases, leaving 14 bases between them. CDR3 amino acids: CASKKDWGTDTQYF. The CDR3 nucleotides are TGTGCCAGCAAAAAGGACTGGGGAACAGATACGCAGTATTTT.

The CDR3 loop reads CASSSSKSTGSSYEQYF. The CDR3 DNA sequence: TGTGCCAGCAGCTCGTCAAAAAGCACGGGGAGCTCCTACGAGCAGTACTTC. The V gene is TRBV7-9, the J gene TRBJ2-7; D is perhaps TRBD2 (5 bases). V was cut by 4 bases and J by 0 bases, with 19 bases left in between. The germline V gene has CDR1 SEHNR and CDR2 FQNEAQ (reference sequence). The CDR3 spans 17 residues.

V gene TRBV2 combines with J gene TRBJ2-3, with a possible D match to TRBD1 (5 bases). Looked up from germline, CDR1 is SNHLY and CDR2 is FYNNEI. V gave up 3 bases and J gave up 4 bases, with 17 bases separating them. The CDR3 covers 16 residues. CDR3 DNA: TGTGCCAGCAGTGAGGGTGCCAGGGCTTTGGCAGATACGCAGTATTTT. Encoded protein: CASSEGARALADTQYF.

CDR3 in DNA: TGCGCCAGCAGCTTGGGGCAGGGGACCCTCCGAAACTATGGCTACACCTTC. Residues: CASSLGQGTLRNYGYTF. The chain has TRBV5-1 and TRBJ1-2; D is possibly TRBD1 (6 bases). V was clipped by 0 bases and J by 2 bases, with 17 bases between them. In germline, CDR1 is SGHRS, CDR2 YFSETQ. This CDR3 contains 17 residues.

V gene TRBV5-1 combines with J gene TRBJ2-5; D possibly corresponds to TRBD2 (5 bases). The DNA end is a closer match to TRBJ2-7, so the J assignment may be wrong. The CDR3 sequence is 14 residues long. Germline lookup yields CDR1 SGHRS and CDR2 YFSETQ. CDR3 region: CASSSRVSKYEQYF. Written as DNA, the CDR3 is TGCGCCAGCAGCTCGAGGGTATCCAAATACGAGCAGTACTTC.

The rearrangement links TRBV29-1 to TRBJ1-2; 9 nucleotides agree with TRBD1. The CDR3 length is 13 residues. Germline V CDR1 and CDR2: SQVTM, ANQGSEA. V lost 3 bases, J lost 4 bases, and 3 bases stayed unmatched. CDR3 amino acids: CSVDTGGLYGYTF. CDR3 DNA sequence: TGCAGCGTTGACACAGGGGGCCTCTATGGCTACACCTTC.

This clone showed up just a few times. The chain recombines TRBV5-6 with TRBJ2-1, with TRBD1 as a possible D gene (6 bases). Trimming took off 2 bases at V and 4 bases at J, with 7 bases between the two ends. Germline CDR1 SGHDT, CDR2 YYEEEE. This CDR3 has 13 residues. CDR3 coding DNA: TGTGCCAGCAGCTTACAGGGATACAATGAGCAGTTCTTC. Translated, it gives CASSLQGYNEQFF.

This clone has only one observation. The CDR3 protein is CASSNGQGGNYEQYF. The CDR3, as DNA: TGCGCCAGCAGCAACGGACAGGGAGGTAACTACGAGCAGTACTTC. The chain joins TRBV5-1 to TRBJ2-7; 8 bases are a match to TRBD1. This CDR3 has 15 residues. Germline V gene data show CDR1 as SGHRS and CDR2 as YFSETQ. V gave up 4 bases and J gave up 3 bases; unmatched junction bases: 9.

This clone appeared a single time. The chain carries TRBV2 and TRBJ2-5, with D hard to call. The better agreement between TRBJ2-7 and the DNA end casts doubt on the J call. Germline V lookup: CDR1 SNHLY, CDR2 FYNNEI. CDR3 length equals 12 residues. The CDR3 is CASSEETYEQYF. Written as DNA, the CDR3 is TGTGCCAGCAGTGAAGAAACCTACGAGCAGTACTTC.

V usage is TRBV10-3 and J usage is TRBJ1-2; the match to TRBD1 covers 10 bases. CDR1 is ENHRY and CDR2 is SYGVKD in the germline V gene. The CDR3 extends over 15 amino acids. The junction had 5 bases not matched to a gene; V was cut back by 3 bases and J by 4 bases. This chain's CDR3 is CAISDGQGVVYGYTF. CDR3 bases: TGTGCCATCAGTGATGGACAGGGGGTGGTCTATGGCTACACCTTC.

The V gene is TRBV27, the J gene TRBJ2-5; D gene uncertain. Trimming pared 6 bases from V and 5 bases from J, leaving 16 bases between. The CDR3 is 14 residues long. Germline V gene sequence: CDR1 MNHEY, CDR2 SMNVEV (reference sequence). The chain's CDR3 is CASRYSTSVETQYF. In DNA, the CDR3 is TGTGCCAGCAGATACTCCACGTCTGTGGAGACCCAGTACTTC.

The chain links TRBV5-6 to TRBJ1-6; D remains unclear. Germline V gene lookup returns CDR1 SGHDT and CDR2 YYEEEE. V was shortened by 3 bases and J by 7 bases, with 11 bases between the two germline ends. The CDR3 has 14 residues. The CDR3 spells CASSSMTGNSPLHF. CDR3 sequence (DNA): TGTGCCAGCAGCTCCATGACGGGGAATTCACCCCTCCACTTT.

The genes are TRBV2 and TRBJ1-2; TRBD1 aligns across 12 bases. The CDR3 is made up of 14 amino acids. V lost 5 bases, J lost 4 bases, and 2 bases stayed unmatched. Germline values: CDR1 SNHLY, CDR2 FYNNEI. The CDR3 is CASSRDRGRYGYTF. The CDR3 nucleotides read TGTGCCAGCAGTAGGGACAGGGGGCGCTATGGCTACACCTTC.

The chain has TRBV12-2 and TRBJ2-3; the DNA was not used to check the table's D call, TRBD2. TRBV12-2 is described as a pseudogene. The CDR3 sequence is 15 residues long. The CDR3: CTWTSGRVSTDTQYF. CDR3 bases: TGTACCTGGACTAGCGGGAGGGTTAGCACAGATACGCAGTATTTT.

This clone was observed a single time. The gene calls are TRBV7-2 and TRBJ2-1, with D possibly being TRBD2 (6 bases). CDR3 length: 13 residues. V was cut by 1 base and J by 6 bases, with 7 bases left in between. Germline V gene sequence: CDR1 SGHTA, CDR2 FQGNSA. CDR3 loop: CASSLEEGNEQFF. The CDR3 nucleotides are TGTGCCAGCAGCTTAGAGGAGGGCAATGAGCAGTTCTTC.

The rearrangement links TRBV4-1 to TRBJ2-1; perhaps TRBD1 as D (6 bases). V shed 3 bases and J shed 2 bases, with 11 bases lying between them. This CDR3 has 15 residues. Germline-derived CDR1 and CDR2 are MGHRA and YSYEKL. Here the CDR3 reads CASSHRDNPYNEQFF. DNA for the CDR3: TGCGCCAGCAGCCACCGGGACAACCCCTACAATGAGCAGTTCTTC.

J is TRBJ2-2 and V is TRBV6-6, with 8 nucleotides matching TRBD1. V lost 6 bases and J lost 7; bases outside the gene matches: 7. Germline CDR1 is MNHNY and CDR2 is SVGAGI (reference sequence). The CDR3 loop spans 14 amino acids. The CDR3 sequence: CASSPPGGVGELFF. The CDR3 DNA reads TGTGCCAGCAGCCCTCCAGGGGGCGTCGGGGAGCTGTTTTTT.

This chain links TRBV4-2 with TRBJ1-5; D uncertain. From germline, CDR1 is LGHNA and CDR2 YNFKEQ. Between the trimmed V and J ends, which lost 0 bases and 2 bases, there was a span of 5 bases. The CDR3 is made up of 14 amino acids. CDR3 DNA: TGTGCCAGCAGCCAAGACGGTCGCAATCAGCCCCAGCATTTT. Translation gives CASSQDGRNQPQHF.

The sample holds a few counts of this clone. The chain recombines TRBV13 with TRBJ1-6, with 8 bases identical to TRBD1. The junction had 4 bases not matched to a gene; V was cut back by 3 bases and J by 6 bases. The CDR3 consists of 15 residues. Per the germline V gene, CDR1 is PRHDT and CDR2 is FYEKMQ (reference sequence). CDR3 amino acids: CASSFNRGGNSPLHF. The CDR3, as DNA: TGTGCCAGCAGCTTCAACAGGGGGGGTAATTCACCCCTCCACTTT.

This chain uses TRBV30 with TRBJ2-5, with TRBD1 matching 7 bases. This CDR3 region has 13 residues. Germline CDR1 GTSNPN, CDR2 SVGIG (reference sequence). The trim removed 1 base at V and 6 bases at J, leaving 5 bases unmatched. CDR3 sequence reads: CAWSAHRGQTQYF. CDR3 nucleotide sequence: TGTGCCTGGAGTGCCCACAGGGGTCAGACCCAGTACTTC.

In this sample, this clone turned up a few times. The chain is built from TRBV7-3 and TRBJ1-1; tentatively, D is TRBD1 (5 bases). Looked up from germline, CDR1 is SGHTA and CDR2 is FQGTGA. There are 13 residues in the CDR3. Trimming pared 5 bases from V and 2 bases from J, leaving 9 bases between. The DNA for the CDR3 is TGTGCCAGCAGCACTACAGGTAACACTGAAGCTTTCTTT. Amino acid sequence: CASSTTGNTEAFF.

DNA for the CDR3: TGCGCCAGCAGCCCCCCGGCTCGGGACAGGGACGATACGCAGTATTTT. This sequence encodes CASSPPARDRDDTQYF. The chain carries TRBV5-1 and TRBJ2-3, with TRBD1 identical over 9 bases. The V gene end was trimmed by 4 bases and the J gene end by 6 bases; junction bases not matched to a gene: 12. The germline V gene has CDR1 SGHRS and CDR2 YFSETQ. The CDR3 is 16 amino acids.